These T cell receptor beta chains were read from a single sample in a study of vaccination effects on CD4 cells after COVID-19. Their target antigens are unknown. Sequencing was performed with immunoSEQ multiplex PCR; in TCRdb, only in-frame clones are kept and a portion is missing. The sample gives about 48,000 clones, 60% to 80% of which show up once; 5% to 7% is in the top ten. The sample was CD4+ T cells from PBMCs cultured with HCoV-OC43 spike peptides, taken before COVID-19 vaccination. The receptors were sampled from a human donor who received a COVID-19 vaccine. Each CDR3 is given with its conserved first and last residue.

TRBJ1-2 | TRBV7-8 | CASALDRSPYGYTF
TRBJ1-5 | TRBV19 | CASNRGKGGNQPQHF
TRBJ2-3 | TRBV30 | CAWSAGQSTDTQYF
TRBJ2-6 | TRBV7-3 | CASSFQGSGANVLTF
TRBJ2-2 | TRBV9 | CASSVGSVRVGGELFF
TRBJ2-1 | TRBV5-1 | CASSLVETGGEQFF
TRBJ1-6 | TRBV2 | CASTRITYNSPLHF
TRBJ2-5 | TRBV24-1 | CATSDRSGVETQYF
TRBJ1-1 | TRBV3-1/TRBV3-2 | CASSQDGDRVGTEAFF
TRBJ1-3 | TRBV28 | CASSTGGFGNTIYF
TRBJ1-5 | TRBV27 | CASSLMRDQPQHF
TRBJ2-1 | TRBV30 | CAWSDRGGYNEQFF
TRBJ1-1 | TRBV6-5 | CASSYTGEDRRAFF
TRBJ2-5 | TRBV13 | CASSDRDRQETQYF
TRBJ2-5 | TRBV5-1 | CASSFGTSGGQETQYF
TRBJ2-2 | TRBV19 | CAVLIGRTLGTGELFF
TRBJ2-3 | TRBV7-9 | CASSLASGTGGTDTQYF
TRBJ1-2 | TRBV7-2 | CASSPLNRQGTEGYTF
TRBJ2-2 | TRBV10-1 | CASSDGRGRTGELFF
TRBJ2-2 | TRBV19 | CASSTLGQGDTGELFF
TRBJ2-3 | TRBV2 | CASSNPIAGDSTDTQYF
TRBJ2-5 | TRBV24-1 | CATSEWGTDQQETQYF
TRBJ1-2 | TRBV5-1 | CASSWGTGETGYTF
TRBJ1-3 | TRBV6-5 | CASTGRQFSGNTIYF
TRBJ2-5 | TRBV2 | CASAGGGRETQYF
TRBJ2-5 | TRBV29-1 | CSSLAGEETQYF
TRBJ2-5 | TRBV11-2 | CASSSLRLAGEQIQETQYF
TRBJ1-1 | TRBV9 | CASSVQGQGNTEAFF
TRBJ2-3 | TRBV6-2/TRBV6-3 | CASSLPDSATDTQYF
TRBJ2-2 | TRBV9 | CASSVSGTVNTGELFF
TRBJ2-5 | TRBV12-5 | CASGLGTSGSGETQYF
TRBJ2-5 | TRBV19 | CASKERVGGGTEETQYF
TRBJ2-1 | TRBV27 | CASSLGDEQFF
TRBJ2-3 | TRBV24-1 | CATRDTKTTDTQYF
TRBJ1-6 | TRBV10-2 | CASRRTASSYNSPLHF
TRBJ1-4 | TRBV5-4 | CASSHEGRTNEKLFF
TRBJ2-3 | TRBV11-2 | CASSLTPGQNTDTQYF
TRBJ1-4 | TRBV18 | CASSPEGARAEKLFF
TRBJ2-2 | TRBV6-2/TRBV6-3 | CASSYEGLRNTGELFF
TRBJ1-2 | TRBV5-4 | CASSLGSNRGYTF
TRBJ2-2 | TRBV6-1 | CASSEKVLNTGELFF
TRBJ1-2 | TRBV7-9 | CASSLGEPSSGYTF
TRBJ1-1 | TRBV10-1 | CASSERTGGKAFF
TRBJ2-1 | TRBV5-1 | CASSFGPRDRGGSYNEQFF
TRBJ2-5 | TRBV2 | CANWAGGTQYF